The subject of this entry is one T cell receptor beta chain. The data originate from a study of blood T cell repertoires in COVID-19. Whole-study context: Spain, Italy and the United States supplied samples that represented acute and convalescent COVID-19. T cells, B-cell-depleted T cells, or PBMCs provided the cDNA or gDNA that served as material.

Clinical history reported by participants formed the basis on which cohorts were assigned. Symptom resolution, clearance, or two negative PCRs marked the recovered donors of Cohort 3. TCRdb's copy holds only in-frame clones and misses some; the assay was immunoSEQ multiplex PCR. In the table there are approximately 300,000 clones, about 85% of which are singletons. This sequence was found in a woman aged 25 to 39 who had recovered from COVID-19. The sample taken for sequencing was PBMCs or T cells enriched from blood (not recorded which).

The CDR3 nucleotides are TGTGCCAGCAGCCAAGATGCAGGGGTTGGGGGTGGCTACACCTTC. This codes for CASSQDAGVGGGYTF. The chain combines TRBV4-2 with TRBJ1-2; D perhaps matches TRBD1 (6 bases). Trimming stripped 0 bases from V and 7 bases from J, with 15 bases between. The CDR3 is 15 amino acids. CDR1 is LGHNA and CDR2 is YNFKEQ in the germline V gene.